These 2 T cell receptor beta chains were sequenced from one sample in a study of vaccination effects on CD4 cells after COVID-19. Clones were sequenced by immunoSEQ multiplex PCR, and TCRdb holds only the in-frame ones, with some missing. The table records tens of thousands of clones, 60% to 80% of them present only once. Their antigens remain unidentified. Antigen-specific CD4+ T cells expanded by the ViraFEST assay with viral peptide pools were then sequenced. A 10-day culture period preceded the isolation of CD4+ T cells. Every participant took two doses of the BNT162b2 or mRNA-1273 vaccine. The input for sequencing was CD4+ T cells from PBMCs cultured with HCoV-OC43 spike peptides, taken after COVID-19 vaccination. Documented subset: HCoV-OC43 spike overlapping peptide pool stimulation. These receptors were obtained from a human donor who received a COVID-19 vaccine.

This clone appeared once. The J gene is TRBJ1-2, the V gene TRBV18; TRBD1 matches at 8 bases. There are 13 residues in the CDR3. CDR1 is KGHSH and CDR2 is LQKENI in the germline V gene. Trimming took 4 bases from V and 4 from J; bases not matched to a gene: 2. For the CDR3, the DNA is TGTGCCAGCTCACAAGACAGGGGCTATGGCTACACCTTC. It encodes CASSQDRGYGYTF.

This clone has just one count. This CDR3 reads CASSSGLRQGPLNTEAFF. CDR3 bases: TGTGCCAGCAGCTCGGGACTAAGACAGGGACCCTTGAACACTGAAGCTTTCTTT. The J gene is TRBJ1-1, the V gene TRBV5-5; 7 bases agree with TRBD1. This CDR3 contains 18 residues. Germline assignment: CDR1 SGHKS and CDR2 YYEKEE (reference sequence). With V trimmed by 3 bases and J by 0 bases, 14 bases remained unmatched.